This TCR beta chain was recorded in a study of blood T cell repertoires in COVID-19. Study context: COVID-19 samples, acute and convalescent, were from the United States, Italy and Spain. Nucleic acid was either cDNA or gDNA, and it came from T cells, B-cell-depleted T cells, or PBMCs.

A single count supports this clone. In the original processing: The assay estimated nucleated cells by amplifying reference gene primers. Using immunoSEQ multiplex PCR, the repertoire was profiled, and TCRdb retains in-frame clones only, with some absent. That table gives V, J and clone size, and the DNA gave D and trimming. The top ten clones hold about 6% of a sample with approximately 190,000 clones, 80% to 85% of them seen once. This CDR3 contains 14 residues. V shed 8 bases and J shed 7 bases, with 15 bases lying between them. In germline, CDR1 is ENHRY, CDR2 SYGVKD. Sequencing used peripheral blood. J is TRBJ1-6 and V is TRBV10-3; possible D gene TRBD1, 6 bases. The clonotype comes from a woman aged 40 to 50 with acute or convalescent COVID-19. DNA for the CDR3: TGTGCCATCGGGACCGGGACATCGAATTCACCCCTCCACTTT. Translating gives CAIGTGTSNSPLHF.